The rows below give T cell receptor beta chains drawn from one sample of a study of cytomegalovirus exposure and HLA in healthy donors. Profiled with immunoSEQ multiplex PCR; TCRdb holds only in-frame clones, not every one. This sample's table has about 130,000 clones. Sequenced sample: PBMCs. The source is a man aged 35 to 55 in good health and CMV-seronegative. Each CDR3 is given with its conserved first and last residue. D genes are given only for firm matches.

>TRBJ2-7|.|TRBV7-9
CASSIDWSEQYF
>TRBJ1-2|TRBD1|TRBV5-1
CASSLGGQGANYGYTF
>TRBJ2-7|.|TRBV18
CASSPTTTYEQYF
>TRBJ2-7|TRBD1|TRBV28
CASSSVPGTGSYEQYF
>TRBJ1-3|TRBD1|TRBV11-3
CASSFGTGAGNTIYF
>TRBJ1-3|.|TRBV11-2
CASSRREGRSGNTIYF
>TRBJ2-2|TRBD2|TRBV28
CASISSSGTGELFF
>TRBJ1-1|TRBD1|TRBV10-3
CAISERRGQGLSTEAFF
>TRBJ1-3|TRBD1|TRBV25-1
CASRDRESRNTIYF
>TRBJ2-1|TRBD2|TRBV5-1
CASSPGLAGSSYNEQFF
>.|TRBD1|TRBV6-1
CASGRDRGSFYEQYF
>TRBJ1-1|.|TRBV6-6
CASSYSQGGKTEAFF
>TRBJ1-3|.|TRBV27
CASSLGGTGNTIYF
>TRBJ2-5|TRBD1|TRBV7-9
CASSTSRQGPEIQYF
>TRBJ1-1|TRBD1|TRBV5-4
CASSSLTGRGTEAFF
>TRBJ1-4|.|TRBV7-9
CAGGSATNEKLFF
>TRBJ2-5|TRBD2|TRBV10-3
CAISEGSGRSETQYF
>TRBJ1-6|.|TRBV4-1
CASSQVQLYNSPLHF
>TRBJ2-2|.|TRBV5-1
CASSQQQSTGELFF
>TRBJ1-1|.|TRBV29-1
CSAGHAGTEAFF
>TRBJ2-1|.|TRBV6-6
CASKGSSYNEQFF
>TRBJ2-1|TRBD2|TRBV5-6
CASSLRGLAGVNEQFF
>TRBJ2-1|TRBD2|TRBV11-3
CASSLWGRGLAGGGEQFF
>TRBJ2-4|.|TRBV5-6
CASSLPAGTKNIQYF
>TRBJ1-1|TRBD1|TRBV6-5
CASSSQGGGTEAFF
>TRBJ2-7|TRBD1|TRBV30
CAWRGLRQGDEQYF
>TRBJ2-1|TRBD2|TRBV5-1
CASSTFGLAGGYNEQFF
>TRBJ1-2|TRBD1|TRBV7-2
CASSRTGSNYGYTF
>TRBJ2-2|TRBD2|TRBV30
CAWRRTSGRPRAGELFF
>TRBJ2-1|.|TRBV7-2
CASSLTLAYNEQFF
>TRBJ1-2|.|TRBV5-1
CASSLGDIGHGYTF
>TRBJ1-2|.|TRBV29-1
CSVRSGEIGYTF
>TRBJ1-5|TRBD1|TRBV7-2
CATTSGQYSNQPQHF
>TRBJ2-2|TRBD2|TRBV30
CAWFSGRGAGGELFF
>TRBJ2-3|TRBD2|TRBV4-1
CASSQDGTSGMSWSTDTQYF
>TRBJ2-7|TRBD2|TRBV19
CASSIGTSGYEQYF
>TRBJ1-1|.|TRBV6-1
CASSEGPGTEAFF
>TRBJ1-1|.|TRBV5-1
CASSLMGVGTEAFF
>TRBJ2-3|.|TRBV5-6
CASSLPGTDTQYF
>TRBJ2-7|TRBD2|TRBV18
CASSPKERESYEQYF